This T cell receptor beta chain was captured in a study of blood T cell repertoires in COVID-19. Some clones are missing from TCRdb's copy, which holds only in-frame ones; the method was immunoSEQ multiplex PCR. The data contain around 90,000 clones, roughly 80% of them seen just once; the ten biggest clones take up around 20%. This CDR3 contains 16 residues. V was clipped by 2 bases and J by 0 bases; unmatched bases: 2. Germline lookup yields CDR1 MDHEN and CDR2 SYDVKM. This receptor was obtained from a human donor in a cohort sampled during active COVID-19. Sequencing was performed on peripheral blood. This chain joins TRBV28 and TRBJ2-7, with 12 bases identical to TRBD2. CDR3 residues: CASSLPLAGGSYEQYF. Written as DNA, the CDR3 is TGTGCCAGCAGTTTACCACTAGCGGGAGGCTCCTACGAGCAGTACTTC. Together with reference TRBV28 and TRBJ2-7, the CDR3 gives the full variable domain: DVKVTQSSRYLVKRTGEKVFLECVQDMDHENMFWYRQDPGLGLRLIYFSYDVKMKEKGDIPEGYSVSREKKERFSLILESASTNQTSMYLCASSLPLAGGSYEQYFGPGTRLTVT.